Below are 4 T cell receptor beta chains sequenced from a single sample in a study of blood T cell repertoires in COVID-19. Here immunoSEQ multiplex PCR was the method, and the copy in TCRdb shows in-frame clones only, minus some. In the table there are 300,000 to 400,000 clones, about four fifths of which are singletons. Sequenced: peripheral blood. The receptors were gathered from a man aged 25 to 40 with active or convalescent COVID-19.

This clone was detected only a few times. The chain carries TRBV28 and TRBJ2-7, with TRBD1 identical over 8 bases. Germline trimming cut 7 bases from V and 1 base from J; bases unmatched to any gene: 3. The CDR3 length is 13 residues. Germline assignment: CDR1 MDHEN and CDR2 SYDVKM. CDR3 amino acids: CASKGQESYEQYF. In DNA form, the CDR3 reads TGTGCCAGCAAGGGACAGGAGTCCTACGAGCAGTACTTC.

The V gene is TRBV6-1, the J gene TRBJ1-5; TRBD1 agrees at 9 bases. The V gene end was trimmed by 8 bases and the J gene end by 6 bases; junction bases not matched to a gene: 11. Germline values: CDR1 MNHNS, CDR2 SASEGT. The CDR3 is made up of 15 amino acids. As DNA, the CDR3 is TGTGCCAGCGATTTTAGGGACAGGGCCAGTCAGCCCCAGCATTTT. Its translation is CASDFRDRASQPQHF.

This chain uses TRBV7-9 with TRBJ2-2, with 10 bases identical to TRBD1. The V gene's germline CDR1 is SEHNR and CDR2 FQNEAQ (reference sequence). Trimming cost V 5 bases and J 3 bases; bases outside gene matches: 6. This CDR3 spans 16 amino acids. In nucleotides, the CDR3 is TGTGCCAGCAGCCCCGACAGGGGGCGGTACACCGGGGAGCTGTTTTTT. Protein product: CASSPDRGRYTGELFF.

This clone was recorded only once. The genes are TRBV20-1 and TRBJ2-3, with 7 bases matching TRBD2. The trim removed 3 bases at V and 2 bases at J, leaving 8 bases unmatched. There are 15 residues in the CDR3. The V gene's germline CDR1 is DFQATT and CDR2 SNEGSKA (reference sequence). Here the CDR3 DNA reads TGCAGTGCTAGTATACCGGGACTACACACAGATACGCAGTATTTT. Its translation is CSASIPGLHTDTQYF.